This T cell receptor beta chain was identified during a study of T cells in Graves' hyperthyroidism and ophthalmopathy. RNA transcripts were the template for amplifying TCR beta CDR3 regions. First-round RT-PCR of the TCR CDR3 relied on the HTBI primer set. A single record per CDR3 protein comes from TCRdb applying MiXCR to the multiplex PCR reads. The data contain hundreds of thousands of distinct CDR3 sequences, about 35% of them singletons. Study-level results: In the blood, most expanded thyroid clonotypes above 0.001 appeared as well.

This clonotype was counted a few times. Its antigen is currently unknown. Between the trimmed V and J ends, which lost 10 bases and 0 bases, there was a span of 25 bases. CDR1 and CDR2 from the germline V gene are ENHRY and SYGVKD. There are 19 residues in the CDR3. The sample comprised blood. The sequence came from a woman in her thirties or forties with Graves' hyperthyroidism. The chain has TRBV10-3 and TRBJ2-6; unclear D gene. CDR3 protein: CASSPWAADRGSGANVLTF. CDR3 sequence (DNA): TGTGCCAGCAGCCCGTGGGCCGCAGACCGTGGCTCTGGGGCCAACGTCCTGACTTTC.